These T cell receptor beta chains were read from a single sample in a study of blood T cell repertoires in COVID-19. Sequencing was performed with immunoSEQ multiplex PCR; in TCRdb, only in-frame clones are kept and a portion is missing. Counted here are more than 400,000 clones, around 90% occurring once; the ten biggest clones make up roughly 0.7%. Sequencing used PBMCs or T cells enriched from blood (not recorded which). These receptors came from a woman aged 18-29 years who had recovered from COVID-19. CDR3s include the opening cysteine and the closing phenylalanine or tryptophan. D genes are given only for firm matches. Size values are once, few and many counts, or a class for expanded clones, and some rows have none.

J gene	D gene	clone size	V gene	CDR3 DNA	CDR3 protein
TRBJ1-1	TRBD1	.	TRBV4-1	TGCGCCAGCAGCCATGTGGGACAGCGAGGGACTGAAGCTTTCTTT	CASSHVGQRGTEAFF
TRBJ1-1	.	.	TRBV28	TGTGCCAGCAGTCCCCGGGGCACTGAAGCTTTCTTT	CASSPRGTEAFF
TRBJ1-6	.	.	TRBV23-1	TGCGCCAGCAGTCAAACCCCGGATCCGGGGAGGTTTGAATCACCCCTCCACTTT	CASSQTPDPGRFESPLHF
TRBJ2-2	.	.	TRBV28	TGTGCCAGCAGGACAGGGAGGCGGAGGGAGCTGTTTTTT	CASRTGRRRELFF
TRBJ2-7	.	.	TRBV28	TGTGTCAGCAGTTCGGGTAGTGTCTCCTACGAGCAGTACTTC	CVSSSGSVSYEQYF
TRBJ2-7	TRBD2	.	TRBV28	TGTGCCAGCAGGAAGAGCGGGGGTGCTTCCTACGAGCAGTACTTC	CASRKSGGASYEQYF
TRBJ1-1	.	.	TRBV7-8	TGTGCCAGCAGCTTGTGGGCTGGGAGAAACACTGAAGCTTTCTTT	CASSLWAGRNTEAFF
TRBJ2-5	.	.	TRBV5-5	TGTGCCAGCGCGTATGGCAGGGCCGTTATGGAGACCCAGTACTTC	CASAYGRAVMETQYF
TRBJ1-2	TRBD1	.	TRBV5-1	TGCGCCAGCAGCTTGGTGGCAGGGGGCAGGAATGGCTACACCTTC	CASSLVAGGRNGYTF
TRBJ1-1	.	.	TRBV30	TGTGCCTGGAGTCCCTTAGCTGAAGCTTTCTTT	CAWSPLAEAFF
TRBJ2-5	TRBD2	.	TRBV7-9	TGTGCCAGCAGTCCCTGGGGGAGCGGGGAGAAGACCCAGTACTTC	CASSPWGSGEKTQYF
TRBJ1-1	.	.	TRBV25-1	TGTGCCAGCAGTGAATTAGGGGCAGACACTGAAGCTTTCTTT	CASSELGADTEAFF
TRBJ1-1	.	.	TRBV19	TGTGCCAGTAGTAGACAGTCGAACACTGAAGCTTTCTTT	CASSRQSNTEAFF
TRBJ2-1	.	.	TRBV21-1	TGTGCCAGCAGTCGCATAGCGGGGGCCCCCAAGTTAAAGCAGTTCTTC	CASSRIAGAPKLKQFF
TRBJ1-1	TRBD1	.	TRBV19	TGTGCCAGTAGTCCCCGGACAGGGTGGGGGAACACTGAAGCTTTCTTT	CASSPRTGWGNTEAFF
TRBJ2-5	TRBD2	.	TRBV6-2/TRBV6-3	TGTGCCAGCAGTTACCGTGTTGGGACTAGTGGTGAGACCCAGTACTTC	CASSYRVGTSGETQYF
TRBJ2-5	TRBD2	.	TRBV4-1	TGCGCCAGCAGCCCCGTTTTAATTCAGCGGGGGGGGAAGACCCAGTACTTC	CASSPVLIQRGGKTQYF
TRBJ2-7	.	.	TRBV7-8	TGTGCCAGCAGCTCCTACCAAAACGAGCAGTACTTC	CASSSYQNEQYF
TRBJ2-1	.	.	TRBV5-1	TGCGCCAGCAGCCCCCCGCTAGCTCGCTCCTACAATGAGCAGTTCTTC	CASSPPLARSYNEQFF
TRBJ1-5	TRBD1	.	TRBV7-6	TGTGCCAGCAGCTTGCAGGGGGGAAATAGCAATCAGCCCCAGCATTTT	CASSLQGGNSNQPQHF
TRBJ2-7	TRBD1	few	TRBV5-1	TGCGCCAGCAGCCCAACAGGGGGCAGATTCTACGAGCAGTACTTC	CASSPTGGRFYEQYF
TRBJ1-1	.	.	TRBV27	TGTGCCAGCAGTCGCACAGTGAACACTGAAGCTTTCTTT	CASSRTVNTEAFF
TRBJ1-2	.	.	TRBV2	TGTGCCAGCAGTTCGCCAGGAGGGAGGGGCTACACCTTC	CASSSPGGRGYTF
TRBJ2-7	.	.	TRBV19	TGTGCCAGTAGTAACCGGGACACCGCAATTCCCTACGAGCAGTACTTC	CASSNRDTAIPYEQYF
TRBJ1-2	TRBD1	.	TRBV6-5	TGTGCCAGCACCCGCCAGGCAGGGGGAAACTATGGCTACACCTTC	CASTRQAGGNYGYTF
TRBJ1-4	TRBD1	.	TRBV4-1	TGCGCCAGCAGCCAGCTACACAGGGGGAAAGACGAAAAACTGTTTTTT	CASSQLHRGKDEKLFF
TRBJ1-5	TRBD1	once	TRBV19	TGTGCCAGTACCCTAGGACAGGGCTCACATCAGCCCCAGCATTTT	CASTLGQGSHQPQHF
TRBJ2-3	TRBD2	.	TRBV5-1	TGCGCCAGCAGCTTGTCCCCTGCGGGGGGGGTAGATACGCAGTATTTT	CASSLSPAGGVDTQYF
TRBJ1-1	.	.	TRBV6-5	TGTGCCAGCAGTTCCGGGGGTAGGGCTGAAGCTTTCTTT	CASSSGGRAEAFF
TRBJ2-2	TRBD1	.	TRBV6-5	TGTGCCAGCAGTTTATCAGGGGGCCGAGACACCGGGGAGCTGTTTTTT	CASSLSGGRDTGELFF
TRBJ1-6	.	.	TRBV11-2	TGTGCCAGCAGCCTCGTTAATTCACCCCTCCACTTT	CASSLVNSPLHF
TRBJ1-1	.	.	TRBV27	TGTGCCAGCCTCCAACGCCGGACAGAAAATTTGAACACTGAAGCTTTCTTT	CASLQRRTENLNTEAFF
TRBJ1-1	TRBD1	.	TRBV7-9	TGTGCCAGCAGTTGGGACAGGGACCGGAGAAAAGCTTTCTTT	CASSWDRDRRKAFF